This T cell receptor gamma chain appears in the sequencing data of a study of gamma delta lymphoproliferative disorders and STAT genes. TCRdb reanalyzed the multiplex PCR reads using CATT. The table lists roughly 700 gamma-chain clones, 8% to 10% of them singletons. Study results and caveats: Gamma repertoires grouped patients separately from controls; delta repertoires showed no separation.

Points on this clone: The target antigen is unknown.

The receptor sequences were amplified from genomic DNA of peripheral blood mononuclear cells. The source of this sequence is a human donor in good health. Material for sequencing was blood.

This CDR3 is CATLNYYKKLF. The CDR3 DNA is TGTGCCACCCTTAATTATTATAAGAAACTCTTT. The chain employs TRGV8 and TRGJ1 or TRGJ2. No J segment appears in TCRdb, so it was assigned here by matching the sequence to germline. Germline V gene data show CDR1 as VENAVY and CDR2 as YDSYNSRV. J gave up 1 base and V 9 bases, and 3 bases lay outside the gene matches. This CDR3 has 11 residues.